The 9 T cell receptor beta chains below come from one sample, sequenced in a study of shared clonotypes between healthy human individuals. The protocol was immunoSEQ multiplex PCR, while the TCRdb copy is restricted to in-frame clones and leaves out a portion. Of 2 million to 2.5 million clones in the sample, around 95% are singletons; the top ten hold more than 0.1%. The sample taken for sequencing was naive CD4+ T cells sorted from blood. Described subset: CD45RA+ positively selected. Every receptor here comes from a young man in good health.

J is TRBJ2-7 and V is TRBV11-2; 9 nucleotides line up with TRBD2. CDR3 length: 14 amino acids. The trim removed 4 bases at V and 3 bases at J, leaving 4 bases unmatched. Germline CDR1 and CDR2: SGHAT and FQNNGV. The CDR3 sequence: CASSSTSGRYEQYF. In DNA form, the CDR3 reads TGTGCCAGCAGCTCGACTAGCGGTCGCTACGAGCAGTACTTC.

The gene calls are TRBV7-8 and TRBJ2-7; 10 bases line up with TRBD2. This CDR3 is built from 16 residues. Trimming removed 0 bases from V and 3 bases from J; junction bases left unmatched: 5. CDR1 SGHVS and CDR2 FQNEAQ come from the germline V gene. The CDR3 region is CASSLAGGLAVYEQYF. The CDR3 DNA follows: TGTGCCAGCAGCTTAGCAGGTGGACTAGCGGTCTACGAGCAGTACTTC.

The chain recombines TRBV9 with TRBJ2-7, with TRBD2 matching 13 bases. V lost 4 bases and J lost 3; bases outside the gene matches: 19. Germline loops: CDR1 SGDLS, CDR2 YYNGEE. CDR3 size: 20 residues. The DNA of the CDR3 is TGTGCCAGCAGCCCACGACCCGGGACTAGCGGGATAGGACTTCACTACGAGCAGTACTTC. Protein: CASSPRPGTSGIGLHYEQYF.

As for this clone: Different DNA sequences within this sample yield the same CDR3. The V and J genes are TRBV6-5 and TRBJ1-2; 9 positions match TRBD1. The V gene end was trimmed by 2 bases and the J gene end by 4 bases; junction bases not matched to a gene: 2. This CDR3 contains 14 residues. Per the germline V gene, CDR1 is MNHEY and CDR2 is SVGAGI. The CDR3 bases are TGTGCCAGCAGTTACACGGACAGGGGCTATGGCTACACCTTC. Translating it yields CASSYTDRGYGYTF.

The rearrangement uses TRBV5-4 and TRBJ2-7; no firm D call. The V end was cut by 2 bases, the J end by 6 bases, with 9 bases between. The CDR3 has 12 residues. Germline CDR1 is SGHNT and CDR2 is YYREEE (reference sequence). This CDR3 is CASSFLEVEQYF. The CDR3 DNA reads TGTGCCAGCAGCTTCTTAGAAGTCGAGCAGTACTTC.

This chain connects TRBV4-1 to TRBJ2-2, with D possibly TRBD2 on 6 matching bases. The CDR3 runs to 18 residues. Germline V gene sequence: CDR1 MGHRA, CDR2 YSYEKL. V was trimmed by 4 bases and J by 2 bases, leaving 20 bases between them. The chain's CDR3 is CASSLRIGGTPNTGELFF. CDR3 nucleotides: TGCGCCAGCAGCCTCCGAATTGGCGGGACTCCAAACACCGGGGAGCTGTTTTTT.

The chain is built from TRBV4-3 and TRBJ2-1; D unclear. Trimming left V 0 bases short and J 0 bases short, with 6 bases between. The CDR3 consists of 15 residues. In germline, CDR1 is LGHNA, CDR2 YSLEER. The CDR3 protein is CASSQEWSSYNEQFF. CDR3 in DNA: TGCGCCAGCAGCCAAGAGTGGAGCTCCTACAATGAGCAGTTCTTC.

The V call is TRBV14, the J call TRBJ1-5; 8 bases match TRBD1. This CDR3 is 17 amino acids long. V gave up 0 bases and J gave up 6 bases; unmatched junction bases: 10. Germline CDR1 and CDR2: SGHDN and FVKESK. The CDR3 loop is CASSQEPRGQYGQPQHF. In DNA form, the CDR3 reads TGTGCCAGCAGCCAAGAACCCAGGGGGCAGTATGGTCAGCCCCAGCATTTT.

The chain carries TRBV10-1 and TRBJ1-1; D is uncertain. The CDR3 runs 14 residues. V dropped 0 bases and J dropped 1 base, with 6 bases sitting between them. Per the germline V gene, CDR1 is WNHNN and CDR2 is SYGVQD (reference sequence). This CDR3 reads CASSESPSNTEAFF. The CDR3 DNA sequence: TGCGCCAGCAGTGAGTCACCGTCGAACACTGAAGCTTTCTTT.